The entry below describes one TCR beta chain. With 60 Vbeta and 13 Jbeta primers, the PCR was carried out. Some clones are missing from TCRdb's copy, which holds only in-frame ones; the method was immunoSEQ multiplex PCR. The repertoire holds approximately 140,000 clones, with over 60% as singletons. This specimen belongs to a study of cytomegalovirus exposure and HLA in healthy donors. Study at large: HLA-typed donors were the source of about 85 million unique TCRs held in an early data release.

From germline, CDR1 is MNHNY and CDR2 SVGAGI (reference sequence). Trimming took 5 bases from V and 3 from J; bases not matched to a gene: 5. CDR3 size: 16 residues. The V gene is TRBV6-6, the J gene TRBJ2-7; 15 bases are a match to TRBD2. Sample: PBMCs. The receptor was derived from a man in his forties or fifties in good health and CMV-seropositive. CDR3 coding DNA: TGTGCCAGCAGTGCAGGACTAGCGGGAGGGGTCTACGAGCAGTACTTC. It specifies CASSAGLAGGVYEQYF.